What follows are 24 T cell receptor beta chains derived from one specimen sequenced in a study of tumor and adjacent non-tumor tissue in lung cancer. Three rounds of nested PCR, following a modified ARM-PCR protocol, produced the TCRbeta library. TCRdb processed the multiplex PCR reads anew with MiXCR; each CDR3 protein has one entry. This table holds under 100,000 distinct CDR3 sequences, under 70% found once. No cell sorting was done before RNA was extracted from the tissue. Sequenced input: lung tumor tissue. The receptor set was obtained from a woman aged 70-85 years with non-small cell lung cancer.

Concerning this clonotype itself: Germline is not matched at one junction end, which may reflect a read error. The chain combines TRBV11-3 with TRBJ2-7, with D perhaps matching TRBD1 or TRBD2 (5 bases each). The CDR3 runs 13 residues. The germline gives CDR1 SGHNT, CDR2 YENEEA. As DNA, the CDR3 is TGTGCCAGCAGTTCTGACGGGACCTACGAGCAGTGCTTC. This gives the protein CASSSDGTYEQCF.

Of note for this clonotype: The final CDR3 position lacks the conserved phenylalanine or tryptophan, pointing to a likely read error. V gene TRBV29-1 combines with J gene TRBJ2-7; D unresolved. This CDR3 comprises 15 residues. Per germline, CDR1 SQVTM and CDR2 ANQGSEA. The CDR3 protein is CVERLGPTPSYEQYS. The CDR3 nucleotides are TGCGTTGAACGGTTAGGACCTACCCCCTCCTACGAGCAGTACTCC.

A word on this clonotype: This is likely a read error, given that the CDR3 carries no conserved phenylalanine or tryptophan at its end. The CDR3 bases are TGTGCCGGCAGCTTAGCAGGTCTGGAGACCCAGTACATC. Residues: CAGSLAGLETQYI. This chain links TRBV11-3 with TRBJ2-5; D is unresolved. CDR3 length equals 13 residues. Looked up from germline, CDR1 is SGHNT and CDR2 is YENEEA.

Concerning this clonotype: The CDR3 ends on some other residue instead of the conserved phenylalanine or tryptophan, so this is likely a read error. In DNA form, the CDR3 reads TGTGCCAGCAGTTACGCTCTGTCCCGGGACAGTTTCTATGGCTACACCATC. Translation gives CASSYALSRDSFYGYTI. This chain connects TRBV6-6 to TRBJ1-2; the match to TRBD1 covers 7 bases. The CDR3 runs to 17 residues. Germline V gene data show CDR1 as MNHNY and CDR2 as SVGAGI (reference sequence). V was pared by 2 bases and J by 4 bases, with 13 bases of the junction left unmatched.

Points on this clonotype: Germline and junction disagree at one end, which may indicate a read error. The chain carries TRBV7-8 and TRBJ1-3; D call uncertain. The CDR3 sequence is 14 residues long. Germline assignment: CDR1 SGHVS and CDR2 FQNEAQ. The CDR3 DNA follows: TGTGCCGGCAGCTCTGGGGTAACCGGAAACACCATATATTTT. It translates to CAGSSGVTGNTIYF.

V and J are TRBV11-1 and TRBJ1-1, with a possible D match to TRBD1 (5 bases). Trimming removed 9 bases from V and 2 bases from J, with 19 bases in between. Germline V gives CDR1 SGHAT, CDR2 FQDESV (reference sequence). The CDR3 totals 15 residues. The CDR3 spells CASSPTGTRNTEAFF. CDR3 in DNA: TGTGCCAGTAGTCCCACCGGGACCCGAAACACTGAAGCTTTCTTT. Full variable domain (missing parts from reference TRBV11-1 and TRBJ1-1): EAEVAQSPRYKITEKSQAVAFWCDPISGHATLYWYRQILGQGPELLVQFQDESVVDDSQLPKDRFSAERLKGVDSTLKIQPAELGDSAMYLCASSPTGTRNTEAFFGQGTRLTVV.

A word on this clonotype: A read error may account for a junction end that differs from germline. The V call is TRBV29-1, the J call TRBJ2-7; tentatively, D is TRBD2 (7 bases). This CDR3 is built from 16 residues. CDR1 is SQVTM and CDR2 is ANQGSEA in the germline V gene. The CDR3 region is CSVRPEGGAEGYELYF. CDR3 nucleotide sequence: TGCAGCGTGAGGCCGGAAGGGGGGGCCGAGGGCTACGAGCTGTACTTC.

A note on this clonotype: One end of the junction is discordant with germline, which a read error may explain. This chain connects TRBV6-2 or TRBV6-3 to TRBJ1-1; D may be TRBD1 (5 bases). The CDR3 has 13 residues. Germline loops: CDR1 MNHEY, CDR2 SVGEGT. The CDR3 loop reads CTRRDPGDTEAFF. CDR3 nucleotides: TGTACCAGGAGGGACCCGGGAGATACTGAAGCTTTCTTT.

A word on this clonotype: A much larger clone lies one base from this, so it may be a read error. The rearrangement links TRBV14 to TRBJ2-5; D is possibly TRBD1 or TRBD2 (6 bases each). The CDR3 spans 15 residues. The germline CDR1 and CDR2 sequences are SGHDN and FVKESK. Trimming cost V 1 base and J 1 base, with 10 bases left between them. The CDR3 protein is CASSQAGGGQETQYF. CDR3 bases: TGTGCCAGCAGCCAAGCCGGGGGCGGCCAAGAGACCCAGTACTTC.

As regards this clonotype: A junction end diverges from the germline sequence, so it may reflect a read error. The chain recombines TRBV29-1 with TRBJ2-6, with TRBD1 matching over 7 bases. Germline V gene lookup returns CDR1 SQVTM and CDR2 ANQGSEA. The length of the CDR3 is 16 residues. The CDR3 protein is CSGQGLSPPGANVLTF. The CDR3 region has the DNA TGCAGCGGACAGGGCCTTTCCCCCCCTGGGGCCAACGTCCTCACTTTC.

Note on this clonotype: At one end, the junction sequence differs from germline, possibly due to a read error. This sequence joins TRBV10-3 and TRBJ2-3; 7 bases align to TRBD2. In germline, CDR1 is ENHRY, CDR2 SYGVKD. The CDR3 is 14 residues long. In nucleotides, the CDR3 is TGTGCCATGAAGGGACTAACGGACTCAGATACGCAATATTTT. The encoded protein is CAMKGLTDSDTQYF.

With regard to this clonotype: Relative to the germline gene, one junction end is altered; a read error may explain this. V is TRBV29-1 and J is TRBJ2-1, with unresolved D. The CDR3 extends over 14 amino acids. The germline V gene encodes CDR1 SQVTM and CDR2 ANQGSEA. The CDR3 nucleotides are TGCAGCGTCGAGCCCGGTTTTACCAATAATGAGCATTTCTTC. Residues: CSVEPGFTNNEHFF.

This clonotype came up many times. The J gene is TRBJ2-1, the V gene TRBV20-1, with D perhaps matching TRBD2 (6 bases). The CDR3 loop spans 18 amino acids. From germline, CDR1 is DFQATT and CDR2 SNEGSKA (reference sequence). V gave up 5 bases and J gave up 4 bases, with 27 bases separating them. The chain's CDR3 is CSALEPRDPGAGYNEQFF. Written as DNA, the CDR3 is TGCAGTGCTCTCGAACCGCGGGACCCCGGGGCGGGGTACAATGAGCAGTTCTTC.

The CDR3 DNA sequence: TGTGCCAGCAGTTATTCCCTGACAGAGAGAGTCTTAGACGGTTACACCTTC. This sequence encodes CASSYSLTERVLDGYTF. The chain is built from TRBV6-2 or TRBV6-3 and TRBJ1-2, with D possibly TRBD1 on 5 matching bases. Trimming took 3 bases from V and 11 from J, leaving 28 bases between them. Germline-derived CDR1 and CDR2 are MNHEY and SVGEGT. The CDR3 is made up of 17 amino acids.

Remarks on this clonotype: Germline and junction disagree at one end, which may indicate a read error. The chain combines TRBV4-1 with TRBJ2-1; 7 bases line up with TRBD2. Germline V lookup: CDR1 MGHRA, CDR2 YSYEKL. This CDR3 spans 16 amino acids. CDR3 sequence (DNA): TGCTCCAGCAGCCCAGAAGAGACTAGCTCCACCAATGGGCAGTTCTTC. It yields the protein CSSSPEETSSTNGQFF.

A word on this clonotype: Because it lacks the conserved phenylalanine or tryptophan at the end, this CDR3 is likely a read error. The DNA of the CDR3 is TGTGCCAGTGGCGCTAGCCCCTACGAGCAGTACTTA. The encoded protein is CASGASPYEQYL. V usage is TRBV6-2 or TRBV6-3 and J usage is TRBJ2-7, with a possible D match to TRBD2 (5 bases). The germline V gene encodes CDR1 MNHEY and CDR2 SVGEGT. V gave up 9 bases and J gave up 2 bases, with 11 bases separating them. The CDR3 length is 12 residues.

Points on this clonotype: A read error may produce the germline difference seen at one junction end. The chain employs TRBV6-5 and TRBJ2-5, with D maybe TRBD1 (6 bases). The CDR3 extends over 16 amino acids. Germline-derived CDR1 and CDR2 are MNHEY and SVGAGI. The CDR3, as DNA: TGTGCCAACAGTTACTCGCCTGGTGAGGGGGTAGAGACCCAGTACTTC. Its translation is CANSYSPGEGVETQYF.

In regard to this clonotype: Likely a read error: the CDR3 ends without its conserved phenylalanine or tryptophan. No DNA is shown, since the ends of the CDR3 on it are uncertain; the CDR3 is the one TCRdb lists. This chain connects TRBV29-1 to TRBJ2-1; no check of the table's D call, TRBD1, against the DNA was made. From germline, CDR1 is SQVTM and CDR2 ANQGSEA. With termini counted, the CDR3 has 14 amino acids. CDR3 in amino acids: CSVIRDRLGNEQFI.

In the case of this clonotype: As the CDR3 is not closed by the conserved phenylalanine or tryptophan, this likely results from a read error. This rearrangement joins TRBV29-1 to TRBJ2-5, with D tentatively TRBD1 (6 bases). CDR3 size: 13 residues. Germline loops: CDR1 SQVTM, CDR2 ANQGSEA. The CDR3 DNA reads TGCAGCGATGACCCAGGGGTGCAAGGGACCCAGTACTCC. Amino acid sequence: CSDDPGVQGTQYS.

This clonotype has a single count. The chain carries TRBV6-1 and TRBJ1-5; D may be TRBD1 (6 bases). Germline assignment: CDR1 MNHNS and CDR2 SASEGT. The CDR3 loop spans 15 amino acids. Trimming cost V 8 bases and J 9 bases, with 23 bases left between them. This CDR3 is CASRDFHRDTGPQHF. The CDR3 coding sequence is TGTGCCAGCCGCGACTTTCACAGGGACACAGGGCCCCAGCATTTT.

This rearrangement joins TRBV4-3 to TRBJ2-7; 10 bases are shared with TRBD2. The CDR3 covers 22 residues. With V trimmed by 4 bases and J by 0 bases, 24 bases remained unmatched. Germline V CDR1 and CDR2: LGHNA, YSLEER. The CDR3 nucleotides are TGCGCCAGCAGCCTAGTTTTCATCGGATTACTAGCGGGATTACCGAGCTCCTACGAGCAGTACTTC. As protein: CASSLVFIGLLAGLPSSYEQYF.

This clonotype came up once. The chain recombines TRBV29-1 with TRBJ2-7, with D perhaps TRBD2 (6 bases). Germline V lookup: CDR1 SQVTM, CDR2 ANQGSEA. V was trimmed by 5 bases and J by 7 bases, leaving 18 bases between them. The CDR3 is 13 residues long. CDR3 sequence reads: CSVRASASNEQYF. The CDR3 DNA reads TGCAGCGTTAGGGCTAGCGCGTCCAATGAGCAGTACTTC.

Worth noting for this clonotype: A read error may be the cause here, since a much bigger clone is one base away. V gene TRBV7-8 combines with J gene TRBJ2-2; TRBD2 aligns across 8 bases. The CDR3 extends over 17 amino acids. Per the germline V gene, CDR1 is SGHVS and CDR2 is FQNEAQ. Trimming took 4 bases from V and 1 from J; bases not matched to a gene: 8. The CDR3 spells CASSSNLGGENTGELFF. CDR3 DNA sequence: TGTGCCAGCAGCTCCAACCTCGGGGGGGAGAACACCGGGGAGCTGTTTTTT.

V usage is TRBV29-1 and J usage is TRBJ1-4; D call uncertain. Germline loops: CDR1 SQVTM, CDR2 ANQGSEA. With 6 bases removed from V and 8 bases from J, the gap between germline ends came to 16 bases. This CDR3 contains 13 residues. CDR3 nucleotides: TGCAGCGTGAGGCGCGATCAACTGGAAAAACTGTTTTTT. This sequence encodes CSVRRDQLEKLFF.